These 25 T cell receptor beta chains share one sample of origin, sequenced in a study of shared clonotypes between healthy human individuals. The table came from immunoSEQ multiplex PCR; TCRdb's copy has only in-frame clones and leaves some out. The data show some 2,000,000 clones, less than 95% seen once. Positive CCR7 selection of CD45RO-negative cells yielded the naive CD8 cells, and terminally differentiated effector memory CD45RA+ cells were excluded. Sequences were obtained from naive CD8+ T cells sorted from blood. These receptor sequences come from a man aged 18-30 years in good health.

The chain recombines TRBV7-6 with TRBJ2-1; TRBD1 might be the D (5 bases). Germline loops: CDR1 SGHVS, CDR2 FNYEAQ. V lost 4 bases and J lost 4, with 8 bases in between. The CDR3 covers 13 residues. The CDR3 nucleotides are TGTGCCAGCAGCTATCCAGGGTACAATGAGCAGTTCTTC. Amino acid sequence: CASSYPGYNEQFF.

There are a few counts of this clone. The chain has TRBV2 and TRBJ2-1, with D possibly TRBD1 on 5 matching bases. V lost 6 bases, J lost 2 bases, and 11 bases lay in between. From germline, CDR1 is SNHLY and CDR2 FYNNEI. This CDR3 contains 14 residues. CDR3 in DNA: TGTGCCAGCAGCCGGCAGGGCCCCTACAATGAGCAGTTCTTC. This gives the protein CASSRQGPYNEQFF.

V is TRBV30 and J is TRBJ1-1, with D possibly TRBD1 on 5 matching bases. The CDR3 runs to 14 residues. V gave up 2 bases and J gave up 0 bases, with 10 bases separating them. Per germline, CDR1 GTSNPN and CDR2 SVGIG (reference sequence). CDR3 sequence: CAWSWDRVNTEAFF. The CDR3 region has the DNA TGTGCCTGGAGTTGGGACCGAGTGAACACTGAAGCTTTCTTT.

The rearrangement uses TRBV13 and TRBJ1-1, with 8 nucleotides matching TRBD1. V lost 5 bases, J lost 7 bases, and 9 bases stayed unmatched. The CDR3 consists of 14 residues. CDR1 PRHDT and CDR2 FYEKMQ come from the germline V gene (reference sequence). CDR3 sequence reads: CASSATGQGDEAFF. The DNA of the CDR3 is TGTGCCAGCAGCGCAACCGGACAGGGTGATGAAGCTTTCTTT.

The table lists this clone with a count of one. This chain connects TRBV4-3 to TRBJ2-1, with a possible D match to TRBD2 (6 bases). Trimming removed 3 bases from V and 7 bases from J, with 13 bases in between. The CDR3 covers 14 residues. CDR1 is LGHNA, CDR2 YSLEER, per germline. The CDR3 DNA reads as TGCGCCAGCAGCCAGGGACTCGCGAGTAATGAGCAGTTCTTC. Translation: CASSQGLASNEQFF.

The J gene is TRBJ2-3, the V gene TRBV5-1; tentative D call: TRBD2 (6 bases). V dropped 7 bases and J dropped 2 bases, with 14 bases sitting between them. CDR3 length: 14 amino acids. Germline CDR1 SGHRS, CDR2 YFSETQ. The CDR3 sequence is CASGSGPFTDTQYF. The CDR3 region has the DNA TGCGCCAGCGGGAGCGGGCCATTCACAGATACGCAGTATTTT.

The chain carries TRBV28 and TRBJ2-7, with a possible D match to TRBD2 (5 bases). V lost 6 bases and J 6 bases, leaving 18 bases between the germline ends. Germline V lookup: CDR1 MDHEN, CDR2 SYDVKM. The CDR3 has 14 residues. The CDR3 spells CASSRFDLRGEQYF. The CDR3 coding sequence is TGTGCCAGCAGCCGCTTCGACCTCCGGGGCGAGCAGTACTTC.

On this clone: The sample holds other DNA sequences that translate to the same CDR3. The chain joins TRBV19 to TRBJ1-1, with D hard to call. Germline-derived CDR1 and CDR2 are LNHDA and SQIVND (reference sequence). The V end was cut by 1 base, the J end by 5 bases, with 8 bases between. The CDR3 has 13 amino acids. DNA of the CDR3: TGTGCCAGTAGTATAGCGGGGAGGACTGAAGCTTTCTTT. It specifies CASSIAGRTEAFF.

This chain joins TRBV2 and TRBJ1-5, with TRBD1 matching 7 bases. Germline V gene lookup returns CDR1 SNHLY and CDR2 FYNNEI. V gave up 4 bases and J gave up 0 bases; unmatched junction bases: 6. This CDR3 contains 16 residues. The CDR3 DNA reads as TGTGCCAGCAGTGGAGGACAGGCGAATAGCAATCAGCCCCAGCATTTT. It codes for CASSGGQANSNQPQHF. The whole variable domain, remainder taken from reference TRBV2 and TRBJ1-5, is EPEVTQTPSHQVTQMGQEVILRCVPISNHLYFYWYRQILGQKVEFLVSFYNNEISEKSEIFDDQFSVERPDGSNFTLKIRSTKLEDSAMYFCASSGGQANSNQPQHFGDGTRLSIL.

This chain joins TRBV4-1 and TRBJ2-1; 8 bases line up with TRBD2. CDR1 is MGHRA and CDR2 is YSYEKL in the germline V gene. V trimming: 4 bases; J trimming: 8 bases; junction bases outside the gene matches: 10. The CDR3 extends over 15 amino acids. CDR3 amino acids: CASSLSGGGVHEQFF. CDR3 in DNA: TGCGCCAGCAGCCTCAGCGGGGGCGGGGTCCATGAGCAGTTCTTC.

This chain uses TRBV29-1 with TRBJ2-3, with TRBD1 identical over 9 bases. The V and J ends lost 6 bases and 4 bases, in that order; junction bases with no gene match: 11. Germline lookup yields CDR1 SQVTM and CDR2 ANQGSEA. The CDR3 loop spans 15 amino acids. The CDR3 coding sequence is TGCAGCGTAGGTGAAATGGGACAGGGCGCAGATACGCAGTATTTT. This encodes CSVGEMGQGADTQYF.

The rearrangement uses TRBV7-9 and TRBJ1-1, with D possibly TRBD1 on 6 matching bases. The V gene's germline CDR1 is SEHNR and CDR2 FQNEAQ (reference sequence). The CDR3 length is 16 residues. Trimming removed 1 base from V and 0 bases from J, with 12 bases in between. CDR3 sequence: CASSLESTGLNTEAFF. The CDR3 nucleotides are TGTGCCAGCAGCTTAGAGAGCACAGGGTTGAACACTGAAGCTTTCTTT.

The rearrangement joins TRBV28 to TRBJ2-2; weak D call: TRBD1 (6 bases). The CDR3 is 12 amino acids. Germline values: CDR1 MDHEN, CDR2 SYDVKM. Trimming removed 10 bases at V and 6 bases at J, with 12 bases between. CDR3 nucleotides: TGTGCCACCCACAGGGAATCCGGGGAGCTGTTTTTT. Its translation is CATHRESGELFF.

The chain links TRBV5-1 to TRBJ2-7, with a tentative D call TRBD2 (5 bases). V lost 1 base and J lost 1, with 15 bases in between. From germline, CDR1 is SGHRS and CDR2 YFSETQ. CDR3 length equals 16 residues. The CDR3: CASSLTSGLGSYEQYF. The DNA of the CDR3 is TGCGCCAGCAGCTTGACTAGTGGGTTAGGGTCCTACGAGCAGTACTTC.

DNA of the CDR3: TGTGCCAGCAGCCAAGAAGAATGGTACACCGGGGAGCTGTTTTTT. The encoded protein is CASSQEEWYTGELFF. The rearrangement links TRBV14 to TRBJ2-2; D call uncertain. Germline CDR1 is SGHDN and CDR2 is FVKESK. This CDR3 is built from 15 residues. V was cut by 0 bases and J by 3 bases, with 8 bases left in between.

The chain combines TRBV27 with TRBJ1-1; the match to TRBD1 covers 7 bases. CDR1 MNHEY and CDR2 SMNVEV come from the germline V gene (reference sequence). CDR3 length: 15 amino acids. V lost 6 bases, J lost 0 bases, and 7 bases stayed unmatched. The CDR3 DNA is TGTGCCAGCAGACCACAGGGGCCTTTGAACACTGAAGCTTTCTTT. This sequence encodes CASRPQGPLNTEAFF.

The chain has TRBV5-6 and TRBJ1-1; D may be TRBD1 (6 bases). The CDR3 runs 15 residues. Trimming pared 4 bases from V and 0 bases from J, leaving 13 bases between. Germline V CDR1 and CDR2: SGHDT, YYEEEE. This chain's CDR3 is CASSPAGHMNTEAFF. The CDR3, as DNA: TGTGCCAGCAGCCCCGCGGGACATATGAACACTGAAGCTTTCTTT.

This clone was counted once. V and J are TRBV28 and TRBJ1-2, with D maybe TRBD1 (5 bases). The germline gives CDR1 MDHEN, CDR2 SYDVKM. V lost 3 bases and J 5 bases, leaving 16 bases between the germline ends. CDR3 length: 15 amino acids. CDR3 DNA sequence: TGTGCCAGCAGTTTGGGACGAGGCGGGATATATGGCTACACCTTC. Encoded protein: CASSLGRGGIYGYTF.

The chain joins TRBV19 to TRBJ2-7, with D perhaps assigned TRBD1 or TRBD2 (6 bases each). Per germline, CDR1 LNHDA and CDR2 SQIVND (reference sequence). Trimming took off 4 bases at V and 8 bases at J, with 27 bases between the two ends. This CDR3 contains 17 residues. The CDR3 spells CASSRTAGVTEGGKQYF. The CDR3 DNA reads TGTGCCAGTAGTAGAACAGCAGGGGTCACGGAGGGCGGCAAGCAGTACTTC. Full variable domain (rest looked up from reference TRBV19 and TRBJ2-7): DGGITQSPKYLFRKEGQNVTLSCEQNLNHDAMYWYRQDPGQGLRLIYYSQIVNDFQKGDIAEGYSVSREKKESFPLTVTSAQKNPTAFYLCASSRTAGVTEGGKQYFGPGTRLTVT.

Notes on this clone: The sample contains more than one DNA sequence encoding this CDR3. This rearrangement joins TRBV7-9 to TRBJ1-2; D gene unclear. The length of the CDR3 is 13 residues. CDR1 and CDR2 from the germline V gene are SEHNR and FQNEAQ (reference sequence). V was trimmed by 1 base and J by 4 bases, leaving 7 bases between them. CDR3 in amino acids: CASSLGASYGYTF. The DNA of the CDR3 is TGTGCCAGCAGCTTAGGGGCCTCCTATGGCTACACCTTC.

This chain uses TRBV10-1 with TRBJ1-1, with D perhaps matching TRBD1 (6 bases). Germline V gene data show CDR1 as WNHNN and CDR2 as SYGVQD (reference sequence). The germline V and J ends were trimmed by 6 bases and 0 bases, with 14 bases remaining between them. The CDR3 totals 15 residues. CDR3 in amino acids: CASSQSRGLNTEAFF. The CDR3 bases are TGCGCCAGCAGCCAATCCAGGGGACTGAACACTGAAGCTTTCTTT.

A word on this clone: A junction boundary mismatches the germline segment, possibly from a read error. J is TRBJ2-1 and V is TRBV7-2; 11 positions match TRBD2. The CDR3 consists of 16 residues. CDR1 and CDR2 from the germline V gene are SGHTA and FQGNSA. The CDR3 protein is CASNLRTSGYYNEQFF. CDR3 sequence (DNA): TGTGCCAGCAACTTAAGGACTAGCGGGTATTACAATGAGCAGTTCTTC.

The V and J genes are TRBV5-6 and TRBJ2-7; 7 bases align to TRBD2. Germline V gene data show CDR1 as SGHDT and CDR2 as YYEEEE. CDR3 length: 15 residues. The ends lost 1 base at V and 2 bases at J; junction bases unmatched: 6. The DNA of the CDR3 is TGTGCCAGCAGCTTGAGTTGGCTAGCGGCCTACGAGCAGTACTTC. Protein sequence: CASSLSWLAAYEQYF.

This sequence joins TRBV13 and TRBJ2-7; 8 bases fit TRBD2. The CDR3 has 16 amino acids. V shed 5 bases and J 3 bases; nucleotides not matched to a gene: 12. Per germline, CDR1 PRHDT and CDR2 FYEKMQ (reference sequence). Written as DNA, the CDR3 is TGTGCCAGCAGCCCCCGACTCGTAGCGGGATTCTACGAGCAGTACTTC. It yields the protein CASSPRLVAGFYEQYF.

The chain uses TRBV6-1 and TRBJ1-1; D remains unclear. This CDR3 is 10 amino acids long. V lost 8 bases and J 3 bases, leaving 4 bases between the germline ends. CDR1 MNHNS and CDR2 SASEGT come from the germline V gene. The CDR3: CASGDTEAFF. The CDR3 nucleotides read TGTGCCAGCGGGGACACTGAAGCTTTCTTT.